These 31 T cell receptor beta chains originate from one sample sequenced in a study of blood T cells in healthy people across ages. Primers used in a second PCR of about 6 to 11 cycles were a sample-barcoded 5' primer and a J-beta primer mix. TCRdb reanalysed the 5' RACE reads using MiXCR and keeps one entry per CDR3 protein. The sample includes about 1,600,000 distinct CDR3 sequences, roughly 40% seen only once; the top ten take 6.5% to 10%. Sequenced input: blood. The receptors originated from a woman between 18 and 30 years old in good health.

This clonotype showed up just a few times. V is TRBV7-9 and J is TRBJ2-6; TRBD2 matches at 7 bases. In germline, CDR1 is SEHNR, CDR2 FQNEAQ (reference sequence). The V and J ends lost 2 bases and 0 bases, in that order; junction bases with no gene match: 13. The CDR3 spans 20 residues. CDR3 DNA sequence: TGTGCCAGCAGCTTACGATACGTGGAGCGGGGAGACTCTGGGGCCAACGTCCTGACTTTC. Protein product: CASSLRYVERGDSGANVLTF.

V is TRBV24-1 and J is TRBJ2-5; 7 bases are a match to TRBD1. The CDR3 runs to 15 residues. V dropped 4 bases and J dropped 11; count of bases not matched to a gene: 15. Germline CDR1 KGHDR, CDR2 SFDVKD. CDR3 residues: CATSDTGAKTNEQYF. The CDR3 nucleotides read TGTGCCACCAGTGACACAGGGGCCAAGACCAATGAGCAGTACTTC.

This clonotype was observed once. V usage is TRBV5-1 and J usage is TRBJ2-7, with 10 bases identical to TRBD2. The J call could be wrong; TRBJ2-5 is a better fit for the DNA end. Germline values: CDR1 SGHRS, CDR2 YFSETQ. The CDR3 runs 15 residues. CDR3 DNA: TGCGCCAGCAGCACTAGCGGGGCTGGGGCAGAGACCCAGTACTTC. It is translated as CASSTSGAGAETQYF.

There are a few counts of this clonotype. The rearrangement joins TRBV27 to TRBJ2-3, with unresolved D. V was shortened by 7 bases and J by 1 base, with 15 bases between the two germline ends. This CDR3 has 15 residues. Germline V gene sequence: CDR1 MNHEY, CDR2 SMNVEV (reference sequence). This chain's CDR3 is CASTTLAFGTDTQYF. The CDR3 DNA reads TGTGCCAGCACCACTCTTGCGTTTGGCACAGATACGCAGTATTTT.

The rearrangement joins TRBV28 to TRBJ2-3; D perhaps matches TRBD2 (5 bases). Germline V gene data show CDR1 as MDHEN and CDR2 as SYDVKM. V lost 6 bases, J lost 0 bases, and 16 bases lay in between. This CDR3 has 16 amino acids. This chain's CDR3 is CASRETRLGSTDTQYF. The DNA of the CDR3 is TGTGCCAGCAGAGAAACTAGGCTCGGGAGCACAGATACGCAGTATTTT.

The sample holds many counts of this clonotype. Since a much larger clone is just one base distant, this may be a read error. The chain employs TRBV10-3 and TRBJ2-7; 10 bases fit TRBD2. Germline V gives CDR1 ENHRY, CDR2 SYGVKD. J lost 6 bases, V lost 3 bases, and 8 bases had no gene match. This CDR3 contains 15 residues. CDR3 sequence reads: CAISDVGAGGLEQYF. CDR3 DNA: TGTGCCATCAGTGATGTAGGAGCGGGAGGGCTCGAGCAGTACTTC.

In DNA form, the CDR3 reads TGTGCCAGCAGCCCAAGTATTGGGCTGGGAAACACCATATATTTT. Its translation is CASSPSIGLGNTIYF. The J gene is TRBJ1-3, the V gene TRBV11-2, with D uncertain. Trimming pared 5 bases from V and 4 bases from J, leaving 15 bases between. Germline CDR1 and CDR2: SGHAT and FQNNGV. The CDR3 runs to 15 residues. The complete variable domain, with remaining parts taken from reference TRBV11-2 and TRBJ1-3, reads EAGVAQSPRYKIIEKRQSVAFWCNPISGHATLYWYQQILGQGPKLLIQFQNNGVVDDSQLPKDRFSAERLKGVDSTLKIQPAKLEDSAVYLCASSPSIGLGNTIYFGEGSWLTVV.

This clonotype was detected a few times. The chain couples TRBV4-1 to TRBJ1-1, with D hard to call. Germline V gene sequence: CDR1 MGHRA, CDR2 YSYEKL. V was pared by 1 base and J by 7 bases, with 10 bases between. This CDR3 comprises 13 residues. The CDR3 reads CASSQGLTYEAFF. The CDR3 region has the DNA TGCGCCAGCAGCCAAGGTCTTACCTATGAAGCTTTCTTT.

V usage is TRBV9 and J usage is TRBJ2-7; no clear D gene. Trimming took 3 bases from V and 1 from J, leaving 11 bases between them. Germline CDR1 SGDLS, CDR2 YYNGEE. The CDR3 spans 14 residues. CDR3 region: CASSEKLLSYEQYF. CDR3 DNA: TGTGCCAGCAGCGAGAAGCTCCTATCCTACGAGCAGTACTTC.

The genes are TRBV24-1 and TRBJ2-1; D may be TRBD2 (6 bases). The ends were cut back, 0 bases at V and 9 bases at J, with 11 bases in the middle. Germline CDR1 is KGHDR and CDR2 is SFDVKD. The CDR3 is 14 amino acids. The CDR3 is CATSDLGLGGEQFF. The CDR3 region has the DNA TGTGCCACCAGTGATTTGGGCCTGGGGGGTGAGCAGTTCTTC.

This clonotype has a handful of counts. V gene TRBV12-3 or TRBV12-4 combines with J gene TRBJ2-3, with D maybe TRBD1 (6 bases). This CDR3 spans 15 amino acids. The V and J ends lost 1 base and 7 bases respectively, with 15 bases between them. The CDR3 DNA is TGTGCCAGCAGTTTAGAGCCAGGGGCAGGGCATACGCAGTATTTT. It yields the protein CASSLEPGAGHTQYF.

The chain is built from TRBV20-1 and TRBJ2-7; 10 nucleotides align to TRBD2. This CDR3 is built from 14 residues. Trimming removed 2 bases from V and 2 bases from J; junction bases left unmatched: 3. Germline V CDR1 and CDR2: DFQATT, SNEGSKA (reference sequence). The CDR3 loop reads CSARLAGETYEQYF. Written as DNA, the CDR3 is TGCAGTGCTAGACTAGCGGGAGAGACCTACGAGCAGTACTTC.

This clonotype was seen more than once but under ten times. The CDR3 protein is CSARAPGLRNEQFF. The CDR3 nucleotides read TGCAGTGCTCGGGCCCCGGGGTTGCGTAATGAGCAGTTCTTC. The chain couples TRBV20-1 to TRBJ2-1; the D gene is possibly TRBD2 (5 bases). Germline CDR1 and CDR2: DFQATT and SNEGSKA (reference sequence). V was pared by 5 bases and J by 7 bases, with 18 bases between. This CDR3 region has 14 residues.

The sample holds a few counts of this clonotype. This sequence joins TRBV14 and TRBJ2-7; TRBD1 might be the D (6 bases). Germline V gene data show CDR1 as SGHDN and CDR2 as FVKESK. With 2 bases removed from V and 7 bases from J, the gap between germline ends came to 18 bases. The CDR3 extends over 15 amino acids. The CDR3, as DNA: TGTGCCAGCAGCCAATATCAGGGGCCCTCGGGGGAGCAGTACTTC. This codes for CASSQYQGPSGEQYF.

The CDR3 DNA reads TGCAGTGCTAGAGATCTCCAGGCAGGGGACTATGGCTACACCTTC. It encodes CSARDLQAGDYGYTF. J is TRBJ1-2 and V is TRBV20-1, with D possibly being TRBD1 (6 bases). CDR1 is DFQATT and CDR2 is SNEGSKA in the germline V gene (reference sequence). Trimming cost V 0 bases and J 3 bases, with 14 bases left between them. The CDR3 has 15 amino acids.

This rearrangement joins TRBV6-2 or TRBV6-3 to TRBJ2-7, with TRBD2 identical over 8 bases. Germline V lookup: CDR1 MNHEY, CDR2 SVGEGT. The CDR3 loop spans 14 amino acids. Trimming removed 2 bases from V and 0 bases from J; junction bases left unmatched: 0. The CDR3 reads CASSYGLASYEQYF. Here the CDR3 DNA reads TGTGCCAGCAGTTACGGACTAGCCTCCTACGAGCAGTACTTC.

The chain carries TRBV25-1 and TRBJ2-1; 8 positions agree with TRBD2. The CDR3 runs 15 residues. Unmatched junction bases numbered 6, after V lost 8 bases and J lost 0 bases. In germline, CDR1 is MGHDK, CDR2 SYGVNS. The CDR3 here is CASRTSQSSYNEQFF. The CDR3 region has the DNA TGTGCCAGCCGGACTAGCCAGAGCTCCTACAATGAGCAGTTCTTC.

This clonotype has just one count. The rearrangement links TRBV30 to TRBJ2-7; D remains ambiguous. CDR3 length: 12 amino acids. The V end was cut by 0 bases, the J end by 7 bases, with 10 bases between. Looked up from germline, CDR1 is GTSNPN and CDR2 is SVGIG (reference sequence). CDR3 DNA sequence: TGTGCCTGGAGTGTATCGAGCAATGAGCAGTACTTC. It codes for CAWSVSSNEQYF.

The V call is TRBV3-1, the J call TRBJ2-5, with 8 nucleotides matching TRBD2. Germline lookup yields CDR1 LGHDT and CDR2 YNNKEL (reference sequence). This CDR3 has 16 residues. The trim removed 4 bases at V and 4 bases at J, leaving 11 bases unmatched. The CDR3 DNA reads as TGTGCCAGCAGCCCCGGGACTAGTTCCATCGGAGAGACCCAGTACTTC. Translating gives CASSPGTSSIGETQYF.

This chain connects TRBV4-1 to TRBJ2-7, with TRBD1 matching over 9 bases. The closer fit of TRBJ2-5 to the DNA end suggests the J call may be wrong. Germline CDR1 reads MGHRA; CDR2 reads YSYEKL. The length of the CDR3 is 15 residues. CDR3 nucleotide sequence: TGCGCCAGCAGCCAAAGACAGGGGGGGGTGGAGACCCAGTACTTC. Translation: CASSQRQGGVETQYF.

The chain is built from TRBV15 and TRBJ1-1; D not certain. From germline, CDR1 is LNHNV and CDR2 YYDKDF (reference sequence). V lost 7 bases, J lost 4 bases, and 19 bases lay in between. The CDR3 totals 15 residues. CDR3 residues: CATNPREGDGTEAFF. The CDR3 nucleotides read TGTGCCACCAACCCGAGGGAAGGAGACGGCACTGAAGCTTTCTTT. Using reference TRBV15 and TRBJ1-1 for the parts outside the CDR3, the full variable domain is DAMVIQNPRYQVTQFGKPVTLSCSQTLNHNVMYWYQQKSSQAPKLLFHYYDKDFNNEADTPDNFQSRRPNTSFCFLDIRSPGLGDTAMYLCATNPREGDGTEAFFGQGTRLTVV.

This clonotype was seen many times. This chain joins TRBV10-3 and TRBJ1-2, with 8 nucleotides matching TRBD1. The CDR3 has 14 amino acids. In germline, CDR1 is ENHRY, CDR2 SYGVKD. Trimming cost V 5 bases and J 6 bases; bases outside gene matches: 8. CDR3 DNA sequence: TGTGCCATCAGTCTCAGGGGGCAAGGTGATGGCTACACCTTC. Translated, it gives CAISLRGQGDGYTF.

This clonotype has just one count. The chain recombines TRBV21-1 with TRBJ2-2; the DNA was not used to check the table's D call, TRBD2. TRBV21-1 is classified as a pseudogene. CDR3 length: 15 residues. CDR3 in amino acids: CASSKEMEGSGELFF. In DNA, the CDR3 is TGTGCCAGCAGCAAAGAGATGGAAGGGAGCGGGGAGCTGTTTTTT.

V and J are TRBV9 and TRBJ2-7, with 8 bases aligning to TRBD1. The J call may be wrong; the DNA end is better matched by TRBJ2-5. The length of the CDR3 is 16 residues. Germline CDR1 is SGDLS and CDR2 is YYNGEE. CDR3 nucleotides: TGTGCCAGCAGCGTAGGGCCCGGGACAGGCCAAGAGACCCAGTACTTC. It yields the protein CASSVGPGTGQETQYF.

Remarks on this clonotype: The junction does not match germline at one end; this may be a read error. The chain joins TRBV27 to TRBJ2-3; 7 nucleotides match TRBD2. The germline V gene has CDR1 MNHEY and CDR2 SMNVEV (reference sequence). This CDR3 is built from 16 residues. DNA for the CDR3: TGTGCCAGCCGCGCGGGGGTTCACCTTAGCACAGATGCGCAGTATTTT. Residues: CASRAGVHLSTDAQYF.

The V call is TRBV27, the J call TRBJ2-2, with TRBD1 matching over 7 bases. The CDR3 runs 15 residues. Germline V gene data show CDR1 as MNHEY and CDR2 as SMNVEV (reference sequence). V trimming: 2 bases; J trimming: 5 bases; junction bases outside the gene matches: 5. CDR3 in DNA: TGTGCCAGCAGTTTAAACTCACAGGGGACCGGGGAGCTGTTTTTT. Translation: CASSLNSQGTGELFF.

Remarks on this clonotype: A clone one base away is much larger, so this may be a read error. The V call is TRBV7-2, the J call TRBJ2-5, with a tentative D call TRBD2 (5 bases). CDR1 SGHTA and CDR2 FQGNSA come from the germline V gene. This CDR3 contains 11 residues. The CDR3 DNA sequence: TGTGCCAGCGGACTGCAAGCGACCCAGTACTTC. Encoded protein: CASGLQATQYF.

The table lists this clonotype with a count of one. V is TRBV4-1 and J is TRBJ1-4; D is uncertain. CDR1 MGHRA and CDR2 YSYEKL come from the germline V gene. The V end was cut by 0 bases, the J end by 8 bases, with 13 bases between. The CDR3 is 15 residues long. This chain's CDR3 is CASSQDRTRGEKLFF. The DNA of the CDR3 is TGCGCCAGCAGCCAAGATCGGACCCGAGGCGAAAAACTGTTTTTT.

The V call is TRBV7-9, the J call TRBJ2-1; 13 bases are a match to TRBD2. Per the germline V gene, CDR1 is SEHNR and CDR2 is FQNEAQ (reference sequence). Trimming removed 2 bases from V and 12 bases from J; junction bases left unmatched: 4. This CDR3 is built from 14 residues. CDR3 DNA sequence: TGTGCCAGCAGCTTAACTAGCGGGAGGGGCGGGCAGTTCTTC. It codes for CASSLTSGRGGQFF. Variable domain in full (rest from reference TRBV7-9 and TRBJ2-1): DTGVSQNPRHKITKRGQNVTFRCDPISEHNRLYWYRQTLGQGPEFLTYFQNEAQLEKSRLLSDRFSAERPKGSFSTLEIQRTEQGDSAMYLCASSLTSGRGGQFFGPGTRLTVL.

This clonotype was picked up many times. The chain combines TRBV12-3 or TRBV12-4 with TRBJ2-3, with D unresolved. Trimming removed 2 bases at V and 4 bases at J, with 13 bases between. This CDR3 region has 15 residues. This CDR3 reads CASSLLGQLPDTQYF. CDR3 in DNA: TGTGCCAGCAGTTTACTAGGCCAGCTCCCAGATACGCAGTATTTT.

This clonotype was recorded a few times. The chain employs TRBV20-1 and TRBJ2-3; 12 bases fit TRBD2. CDR1 and CDR2 from the germline V gene are DFQATT and SNEGSKA (reference sequence). This CDR3 has 16 residues. J was trimmed by 9 bases and V by 0 bases; bases with no gene match: 10. CDR3 sequence (DNA): TGCAGTGCTAGAGATCCCGTTCTACTAGCGGGGGGAACGCAGTATTTT. Its translation: CSARDPVLLAGGTQYF.